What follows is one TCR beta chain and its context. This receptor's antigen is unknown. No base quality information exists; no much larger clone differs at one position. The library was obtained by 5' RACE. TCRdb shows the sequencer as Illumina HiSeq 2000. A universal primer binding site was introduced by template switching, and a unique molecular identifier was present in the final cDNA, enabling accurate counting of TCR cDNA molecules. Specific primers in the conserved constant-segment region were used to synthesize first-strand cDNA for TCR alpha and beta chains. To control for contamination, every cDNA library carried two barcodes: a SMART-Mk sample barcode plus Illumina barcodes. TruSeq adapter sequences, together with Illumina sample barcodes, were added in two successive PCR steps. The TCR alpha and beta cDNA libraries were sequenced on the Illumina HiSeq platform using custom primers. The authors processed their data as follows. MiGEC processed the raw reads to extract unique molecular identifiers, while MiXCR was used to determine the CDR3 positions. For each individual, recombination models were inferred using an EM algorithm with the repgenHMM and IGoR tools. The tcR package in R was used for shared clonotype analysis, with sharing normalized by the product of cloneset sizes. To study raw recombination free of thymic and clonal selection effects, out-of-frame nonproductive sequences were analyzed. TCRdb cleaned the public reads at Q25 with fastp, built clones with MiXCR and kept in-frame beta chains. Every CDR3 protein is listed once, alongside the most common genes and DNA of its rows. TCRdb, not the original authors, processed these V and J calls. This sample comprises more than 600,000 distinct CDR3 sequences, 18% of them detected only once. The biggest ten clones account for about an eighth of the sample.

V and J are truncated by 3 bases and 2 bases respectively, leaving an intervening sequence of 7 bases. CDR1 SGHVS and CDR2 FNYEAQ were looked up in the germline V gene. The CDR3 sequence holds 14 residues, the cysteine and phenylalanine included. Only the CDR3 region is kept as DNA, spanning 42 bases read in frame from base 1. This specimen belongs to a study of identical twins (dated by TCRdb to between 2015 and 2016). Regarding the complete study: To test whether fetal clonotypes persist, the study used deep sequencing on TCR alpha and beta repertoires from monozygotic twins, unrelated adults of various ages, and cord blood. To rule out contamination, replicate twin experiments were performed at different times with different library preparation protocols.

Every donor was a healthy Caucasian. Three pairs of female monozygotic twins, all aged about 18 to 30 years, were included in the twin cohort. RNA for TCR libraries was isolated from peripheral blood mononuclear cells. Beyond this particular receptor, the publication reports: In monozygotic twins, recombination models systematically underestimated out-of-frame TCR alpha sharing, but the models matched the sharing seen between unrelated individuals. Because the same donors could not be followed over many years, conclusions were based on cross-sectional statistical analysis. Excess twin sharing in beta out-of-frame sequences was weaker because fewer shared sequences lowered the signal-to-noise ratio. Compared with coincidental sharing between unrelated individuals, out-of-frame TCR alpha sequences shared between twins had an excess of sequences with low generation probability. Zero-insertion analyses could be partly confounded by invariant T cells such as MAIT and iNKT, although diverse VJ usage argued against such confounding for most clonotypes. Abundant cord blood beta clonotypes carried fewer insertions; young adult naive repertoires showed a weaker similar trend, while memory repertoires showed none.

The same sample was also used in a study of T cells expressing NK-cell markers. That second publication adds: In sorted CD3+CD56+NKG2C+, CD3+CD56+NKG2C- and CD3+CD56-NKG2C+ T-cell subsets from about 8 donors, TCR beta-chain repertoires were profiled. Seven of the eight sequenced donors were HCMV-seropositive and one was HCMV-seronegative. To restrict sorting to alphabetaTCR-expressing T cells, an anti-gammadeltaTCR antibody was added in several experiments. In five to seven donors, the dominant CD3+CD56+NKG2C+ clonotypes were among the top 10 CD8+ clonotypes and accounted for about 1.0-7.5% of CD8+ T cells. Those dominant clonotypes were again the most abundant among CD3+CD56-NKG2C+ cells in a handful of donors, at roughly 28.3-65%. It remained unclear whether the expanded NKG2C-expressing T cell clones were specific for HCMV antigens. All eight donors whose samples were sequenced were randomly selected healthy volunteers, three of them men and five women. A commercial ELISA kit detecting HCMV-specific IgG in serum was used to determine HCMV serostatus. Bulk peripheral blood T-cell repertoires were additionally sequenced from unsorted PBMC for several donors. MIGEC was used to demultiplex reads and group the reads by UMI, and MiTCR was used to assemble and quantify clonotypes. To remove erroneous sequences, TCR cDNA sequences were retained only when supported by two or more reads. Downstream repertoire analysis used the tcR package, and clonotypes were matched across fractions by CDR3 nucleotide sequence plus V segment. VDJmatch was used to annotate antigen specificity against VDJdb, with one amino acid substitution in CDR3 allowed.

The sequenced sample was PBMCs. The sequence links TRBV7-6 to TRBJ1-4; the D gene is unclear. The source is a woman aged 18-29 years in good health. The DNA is TGTGCCAGCAGCTTCGGGAACACTAATGAAAAACTGTTTTTT. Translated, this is CASSFGNTNEKLFF.